Below, 30 T cell receptor beta chains from the same sample are listed, as sequenced in a study of early T cells in non-severe SARS-CoV-2 infection. TCRdb analysed the 5' RACE reads with MiXCR anew, one entry per CDR3 protein. The table shows roughly 60,000 distinct CDR3 sequences, with about 11% occurring only once. The sample consisted of whole blood, taken at baseline. The receptors here all came from an adult who was a healthcare worker with PCR-confirmed SARS-CoV-2 infection or an uninfected control (not recorded which).

This clonotype was detected only a few times. In DNA, the CDR3 is TGTGCCAGCAGTGGCGTGCGGAATGAGCAGTTCTTC. Its translation: CASSGVRNEQFF. The V and J genes are TRBV6-6 and TRBJ2-1; D is ambiguous. This CDR3 is 12 amino acids long. The V end was cut by 5 bases, the J end by 7 bases, with 9 bases between. The germline gives CDR1 MNHNY, CDR2 SVGAGI (reference sequence).

The chain employs TRBV5-5 and TRBJ2-5; D possibly matches TRBD1 or TRBD2 (7 bases each). V gave up 4 bases and J gave up 5 bases, with 18 bases separating them. In germline, CDR1 is SGHKS, CDR2 YYEKEE (reference sequence). CDR3 size: 15 residues. CDR3 nucleotide sequence: TGTGCCAGCAGCCCTGACAGGGCGGGAGCGGAGACCCAGTACTTC. Its translation: CASSPDRAGAETQYF.

This clonotype was counted ten times or more. V is TRBV7-3 and J is TRBJ2-1; D gene unclear. V was shortened by 3 bases and J by 4 bases, with 7 bases between the two germline ends. CDR3 length equals 13 residues. Germline V gene data show CDR1 as SGHTA and CDR2 as FQGTGA. CDR3 loop: CASSFGRYNEQFF. The CDR3 DNA follows: TGTGCCAGCAGCTTTGGGCGGTACAATGAGCAGTTCTTC.

In its sample, this clonotype was seen a few times. The gene calls are TRBV3-1 and TRBJ1-2, with D possibly TRBD1 on 5 matching bases. Trimming removed 4 bases from V and 8 bases from J, with 17 bases in between. Germline values: CDR1 LGHDT, CDR2 YNNKEL (reference sequence). The CDR3 extends over 14 amino acids. CDR3 nucleotide sequence: TGTGCCAGCAGCCCGGAGACAGCTACGCACGGCTACACCTTC. Its protein is CASSPETATHGYTF.

V gene TRBV5-1 combines with J gene TRBJ2-3; TRBD2 aligns across 10 bases. The CDR3 contains 21 residues. Germline CDR1 reads SGHRS; CDR2 reads YFSETQ. V gave up 5 bases and J gave up 1 base; unmatched junction bases: 22. As DNA, the CDR3 is TGCGCCAGCAGGCCTCACCTCGGACCTAGCGGGGGCCACACCCGCACAGATACGCAGTATTTT. It specifies CASRPHLGPSGGHTRTDTQYF. Filled out from reference TRBV5-1 and TRBJ2-3, the complete variable domain reads KAGVTQTPRYLIKTRGQQVTLSCSPISGHRSVSWYQQTPGQGLQFLFEYFSETQRNKGNFPGRFSGRQFSNSRSEMNVSTLELGDSALYLCASRPHLGPSGGHTRTDTQYFGPGTRLTVL.

There are many counts of this clonotype. The chain uses TRBV12-3 or TRBV12-4 and TRBJ2-1, with 7 bases fitting TRBD2. V was pared by 6 bases and J by 7 bases, with 15 bases of the junction left unmatched. The CDR3 runs 16 residues. The CDR3 is CASRTQPAGRLNEQFF. The CDR3 DNA follows: TGTGCCAGCAGGACCCAGCCAGCGGGGCGCCTAAATGAGCAGTTCTTC.

To note about this clonotype: A much bigger clone sits one base away, suggesting this may be a read error. V usage is TRBV10-3 and J usage is TRBJ2-3, with D perhaps TRBD1 (5 bases). Trimming removed 0 bases at V and 6 bases at J, with 19 bases between. This CDR3 spans 17 amino acids. CDR1 is ENHRY, CDR2 SYGVKD, per germline. The DNA for the CDR3 is TGTGCCATCAGTGAGTCGGTTAGGATAGGGGTGGCGGATACGCAGTATTTT. It specifies CAISESVRIGVADTQYF.

The CDR3 here is CSAETGTGYGYTF. CDR3 bases: TGCAGTGCGGAAACCGGGACAGGGTATGGCTACACCTTC. The chain recombines TRBV20-1 with TRBJ1-2; 9 nucleotides line up with TRBD1. This CDR3 comprises 13 residues. CDR1 DFQATT and CDR2 SNEGSKA come from the germline V gene (reference sequence). Trimming took 6 bases from V and 5 from J; bases not matched to a gene: 7.

The V and J genes are TRBV6-5 and TRBJ1-2, with D perhaps TRBD1 (6 bases). CDR3 length: 14 amino acids. Trimming removed 3 bases at V and 2 bases at J, with 10 bases between. Germline V gene data show CDR1 as MNHEY and CDR2 as SVGAGI. CDR3 residues: CASSYAGENYGYTF. In DNA, the CDR3 is TGTGCCAGCAGTTATGCAGGGGAGAACTATGGCTACACCTTC.

In its sample, this clonotype was seen many times. The gene calls are TRBV12-3 or TRBV12-4 and TRBJ1-1, with D hard to call. CDR3 length: 14 amino acids. V was cut by 4 bases and J by 1 base, with 10 bases left in between. This CDR3 reads CASSSVGSNTEAFF. CDR3 sequence (DNA): TGTGCCAGCAGTTCCGTCGGATCGAACACTGAAGCTTTCTTT.

This clonotype was observed many times. The chain couples TRBV30 to TRBJ1-2; D is unresolved. The germline V gene has CDR1 GTSNPN and CDR2 SVGIG (reference sequence). V lost 5 bases and J 6 bases, leaving 10 bases between the germline ends. CDR3 length: 11 residues. The CDR3 coding sequence is TGTGCCTGGTCCCGGATGAATGGCTACACCTTC. Amino acids: CAWSRMNGYTF.

This clonotype was picked up many times. The chain carries TRBV7-2 and TRBJ2-5, with TRBD2 identical over 10 bases. In germline, CDR1 is SGHTA, CDR2 FQGNSA. V was pared by 3 bases and J by 2 bases, with 3 bases of the junction left unmatched. The CDR3 loop spans 15 amino acids. CDR3 sequence reads: CASSLASGSQETQYF. For the CDR3, the DNA is TGTGCCAGCAGCTTGGCTAGCGGGAGTCAAGAGACCCAGTACTTC. The variable domain in full, with the rest retrieved from reference TRBV7-2 and TRBJ2-5, is GAGVSQSPSNKVTEKGKDVELRCDPISGHTALYWYRQSLGQGLEFLIYFQGNSAPDKSGLPSDRFSAERTGGSVSTLTIQRTQQEDSAVYLCASSLASGSQETQYFGPGTRLLVL.

V gene TRBV3-1 combines with J gene TRBJ2-5; D is undetermined. The V gene's germline CDR1 is LGHDT and CDR2 YNNKEL (reference sequence). V gave up 4 bases and J gave up 0 bases, with 12 bases separating them. The CDR3 runs to 15 residues. CDR3 in DNA: TGTGCCAGCAGCCGGCCACTGGTGTACCAAGAGACCCAGTACTTC. Protein product: CASSRPLVYQETQYF.

The chain couples TRBV7-2 to TRBJ2-5, with a tentative D call TRBD2 (5 bases). V was shortened by 2 bases and J by 2 bases, with 12 bases between the two germline ends. CDR1 and CDR2 (germline): SGHTA, FQGNSA. The CDR3 has 15 residues. The CDR3 coding sequence is TGTGCCAGCAGCTTATCTCGGGGTTGGCAAGAGACCCAGTACTTC. Translated: CASSLSRGWQETQYF.

The chain uses TRBV20-1 and TRBJ1-1; D not resolved. This CDR3 spans 15 amino acids. Trimming left V 0 bases short and J 5 bases short, with 16 bases between. Per germline, CDR1 DFQATT and CDR2 SNEGSKA (reference sequence). The CDR3 region is CSARDPGWGETEAFF. DNA for the CDR3: TGCAGTGCTAGAGACCCCGGGTGGGGAGAGACTGAAGCTTTCTTT.

This clonotype appeared a few times. The CDR3 DNA follows: TGTGCCAGCAGCCTTGACAGGGCCAGCGAGCAGTACTTC. It yields the protein CASSLDRASEQYF. This chain uses TRBV7-3 with TRBJ2-7; TRBD1 aligns across 7 bases. Unmatched junction bases numbered 7, after V lost 5 bases and J lost 6 bases. The germline gives CDR1 SGHTA, CDR2 FQGTGA. This CDR3 comprises 13 residues.

This clonotype was recorded a few times. In DNA, the CDR3 is TGTGCCAGCAGCTTAGCAGGCCCGCAGTATTTT. Translation: CASSLAGPQYF. V gene TRBV11-2 combines with J gene TRBJ2-3, with D unresolved. CDR3 length equals 11 residues. Deletions cut 1 base from V and 10 bases from J, with 6 bases between. Per the germline V gene, CDR1 is SGHAT and CDR2 is FQNNGV.

The V gene is TRBV7-9, the J gene TRBJ2-3; D possibly corresponds to TRBD2 (6 bases). CDR3 length: 14 amino acids. V was cut by 8 bases and J by 0 bases, with 12 bases left in between. Germline V gene data show CDR1 as SEHNR and CDR2 as FQNEAQ (reference sequence). The CDR3 is CASSKEGSTDTQYF. CDR3 in DNA: TGTGCCAGCTCGAAGGAGGGGAGCACAGATACGCAGTATTTT.

This chain connects TRBV6-1 to TRBJ2-5; possible D gene TRBD1, 5 bases. The germline V gene encodes CDR1 MNHNS and CDR2 SASEGT. V was clipped by 6 bases and J by 1 base, with 18 bases between them. The CDR3 is 16 amino acids. The CDR3 sequence: CASSSKSGRLQETQYF. CDR3 DNA sequence: TGTGCCAGCAGCTCAAAATCAGGGCGCCTCCAAGAGACCCAGTACTTC.

The rearrangement uses TRBV7-9 and TRBJ1-2; the match to TRBD1 covers 8 bases. The V gene's germline CDR1 is SEHNR and CDR2 FQNEAQ (reference sequence). V shed 2 bases and J 8 bases; nucleotides not matched to a gene: 16. CDR3 length: 17 amino acids. The CDR3 spells CASSLLAGTGSPPGYTF. CDR3 sequence (DNA): TGTGCCAGCAGCTTATTAGCCGGGACAGGATCTCCCCCCGGCTACACCTTC.

V gene TRBV29-1 combines with J gene TRBJ1-1; TRBD1 might be the D (6 bases). V lost 4 bases and J lost 6, with 12 bases in between. The CDR3 has 12 amino acids. Germline V CDR1 and CDR2: SQVTM, ANQGSEA. In DNA, the CDR3 is TGCAGCGTTGTCCAGGGGTGGCCTGAAGCTTTCTTT. This codes for CSVVQGWPEAFF.

This clonotype was recorded many times. The rearrangement joins TRBV19 to TRBJ2-1; no firm D call. The CDR3 contains 15 residues. CDR1 LNHDA and CDR2 SQIVND come from the germline V gene (reference sequence). Trimming took off 3 bases at V and 0 bases at J, with 9 bases between the two ends. CDR3 in amino acids: CASSILPGSYNEQFF. The CDR3 coding sequence is TGTGCCAGTAGTATCCTCCCTGGCTCCTACAATGAGCAGTTCTTC. Full variable domain (missing parts from reference TRBV19 and TRBJ2-1): DGGITQSPKYLFRKEGQNVTLSCEQNLNHDAMYWYRQDPGQGLRLIYYSQIVNDFQKGDIAEGYSVSREKKESFPLTVTSAQKNPTAFYLCASSILPGSYNEQFFGPGTRLTVL.

The CDR3 region has the DNA TGTGCCAGCAGCTTAGGGGAACAGGGTCAAGAGACCCAGTACTTC. Translated: CASSLGEQGQETQYF. This sequence joins TRBV7-6 and TRBJ2-5, with D perhaps matching TRBD1 (6 bases). CDR3 length: 15 residues. Germline lookup yields CDR1 SGHVS and CDR2 FNYEAQ. The V and J ends lost 1 base and 2 bases respectively, with 11 bases between them.

The V gene is TRBV11-2, the J gene TRBJ1-4; D might be TRBD1 (6 bases). Germline V lookup: CDR1 SGHAT, CDR2 FQNNGV. Deletions cut 5 bases from V and 4 bases from J, with 11 bases between. The CDR3 is made up of 14 amino acids. The CDR3: CASSPDRSNEKLFF. CDR3 sequence (DNA): TGTGCCAGCAGCCCGGACAGAAGTAATGAAAAACTGTTTTTT.

V and J are TRBV5-6 and TRBJ1-5, with D possibly matching TRBD1 (6 bases). This CDR3 is built from 15 residues. Per germline, CDR1 SGHDT and CDR2 YYEEEE. V was cut by 2 bases and J by 5 bases, with 14 bases left in between. The CDR3 protein is CASSLRQGFDQPQHF. Here the CDR3 DNA reads TGTGCCAGCAGCTTACGCCAGGGGTTCGATCAGCCCCAGCATTTT.

The sample holds many counts of this clonotype. This chain uses TRBV11-2 with TRBJ2-3; D unclear. Germline-derived CDR1 and CDR2 are SGHAT and FQNNGV. CDR3 length: 13 amino acids. Trimming stripped 0 bases from V and 4 bases from J, with 5 bases between. The CDR3 protein is CASSLDSADTQYF. In DNA, the CDR3 is TGTGCCAGCAGCTTAGATTCTGCAGATACGCAGTATTTT.

This clonotype was detected only a few times. The rearrangement joins TRBV4-1 to TRBJ1-2, with TRBD1 matching 9 bases. The CDR3 has 15 residues. The junction had 6 bases not matched to a gene; V was cut back by 0 bases and J by 7 bases. Germline loops: CDR1 MGHRA, CDR2 YSYEKL. The CDR3: CASSQDDGTGFGYTF. For the CDR3, the DNA is TGCGCCAGCAGCCAAGATGACGGGACAGGGTTTGGCTACACCTTC.

This clonotype was found many times. The chain recombines TRBV20-1 with TRBJ2-3, with 7 bases lining up with TRBD2. Germline V CDR1 and CDR2: DFQATT, SNEGSKA (reference sequence). The CDR3 has 16 residues. V shed 1 base, J shed 2 bases, and the junction held 9 bases outside the gene matches. The CDR3 sequence: CSARGSGGRYTDTQYF. CDR3 DNA sequence: TGCAGTGCTAGAGGCTCGGGGGGACGATACACAGATACGCAGTATTTT.

This clonotype was observed many times. The rearrangement uses TRBV7-2 and TRBJ2-2; D call uncertain. The germline V gene encodes CDR1 SGHTA and CDR2 FQGNSA. Trimming cost V 5 bases and J 6 bases, with 10 bases left between them. This CDR3 region has 13 residues. The CDR3 DNA reads as TGTGCCAGCAGCCGCGCGCGCCCCGGGGAGCTGTTTTTT. Translated: CASSRARPGELFF.

This clonotype was detected a few times. The gene calls are TRBV7-9 and TRBJ1-2; D is ambiguous. The germline V gene has CDR1 SEHNR and CDR2 FQNEAQ (reference sequence). This CDR3 has 16 residues. V was shortened by 4 bases and J by 1 base, with 16 bases between the two germline ends. CDR3 sequence reads: CASSSRSGSDNYGYTF. CDR3 nucleotides: TGTGCCAGCAGCTCCAGGTCGGGCAGCGATAACTATGGCTACACCTTC.